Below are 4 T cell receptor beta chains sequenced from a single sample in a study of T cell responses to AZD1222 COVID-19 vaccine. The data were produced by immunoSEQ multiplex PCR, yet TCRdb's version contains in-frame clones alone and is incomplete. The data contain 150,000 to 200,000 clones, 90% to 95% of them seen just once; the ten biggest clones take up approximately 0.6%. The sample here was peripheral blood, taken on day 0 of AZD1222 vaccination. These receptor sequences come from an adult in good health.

The chain's CDR3 is CASSFAAGHESGNTIYF. The CDR3 nucleotides are TGCGCCAGCAGCTTCGCGGCAGGGCATGAATCTGGAAACACCATATATTTT. The chain carries TRBV5-1 and TRBJ1-3, with a weak D call TRBD1 (5 bases). This CDR3 has 17 residues. V was trimmed by 2 bases and J by 1 base, leaving 16 bases between them. CDR1 and CDR2 (germline): SGHRS, YFSETQ.

CDR3 in DNA: TGCGCCAGCAGCTTGGCAGGGCTGAGGGAAAAACTGTTTTTT. Residues: CASSLAGLREKLFF. The chain is built from TRBV5-1 and TRBJ1-4, with TRBD1 as a possible D gene (5 bases). Deletions cut 0 bases from V and 8 bases from J, with 11 bases between. Germline loops: CDR1 SGHRS, CDR2 YFSETQ. CDR3 length equals 14 residues.

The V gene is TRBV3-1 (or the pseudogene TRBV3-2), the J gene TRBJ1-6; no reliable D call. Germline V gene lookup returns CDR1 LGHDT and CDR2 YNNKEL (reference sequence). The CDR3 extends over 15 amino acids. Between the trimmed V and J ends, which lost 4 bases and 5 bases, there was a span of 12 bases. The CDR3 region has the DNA TGTGCCAGCAGCCCACCCCAAGGGAATAATTCACCCCTCCACTTT. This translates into CASSPPQGNNSPLHF.

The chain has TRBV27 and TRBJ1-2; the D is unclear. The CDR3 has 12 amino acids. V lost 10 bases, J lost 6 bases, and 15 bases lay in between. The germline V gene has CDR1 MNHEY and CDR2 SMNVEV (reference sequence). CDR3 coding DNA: TGTGCCACCCTCGTGGTAGGAGATGGCTACACCTTC. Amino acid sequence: CATLVVGDGYTF.